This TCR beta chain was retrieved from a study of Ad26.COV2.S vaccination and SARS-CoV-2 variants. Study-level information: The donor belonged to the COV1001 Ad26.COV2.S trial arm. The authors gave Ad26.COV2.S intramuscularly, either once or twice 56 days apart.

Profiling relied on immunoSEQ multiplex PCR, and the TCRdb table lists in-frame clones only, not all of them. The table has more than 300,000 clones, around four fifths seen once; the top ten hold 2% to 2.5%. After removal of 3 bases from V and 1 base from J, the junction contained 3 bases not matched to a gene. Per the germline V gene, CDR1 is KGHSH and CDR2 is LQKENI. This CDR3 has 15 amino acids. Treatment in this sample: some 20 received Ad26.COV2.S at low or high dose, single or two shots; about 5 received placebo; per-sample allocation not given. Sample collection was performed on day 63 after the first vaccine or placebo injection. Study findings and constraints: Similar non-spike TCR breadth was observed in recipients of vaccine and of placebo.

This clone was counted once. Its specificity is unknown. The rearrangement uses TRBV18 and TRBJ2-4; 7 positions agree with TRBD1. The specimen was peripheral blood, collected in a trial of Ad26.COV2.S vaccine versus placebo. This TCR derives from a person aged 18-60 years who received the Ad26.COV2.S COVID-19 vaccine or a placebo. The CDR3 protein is CASSPPGQAKNIQYF. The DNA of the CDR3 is TGTGCCAGCTCACCTCCGGGACAGGCCAAAAACATTCAGTACTTC.